Listed below are T cell receptor beta chains from one sample, sequenced in a study of blood T cell repertoires in COVID-19. Profiled with immunoSEQ multiplex PCR; TCRdb holds only in-frame clones, not every one. The table lists about 360,000 clones, 80% to 90% of them singletons. Sequencing was carried out using peripheral blood. These receptor sequences come from a woman aged 55-70 years with COVID-19, enrolled during active disease. Each CDR3 is given with its conserved first and last residue. A D gene is named only where the DNA matches it firmly. Clone size is shown for a subset of rows, as once, few, many or a class of expanded clone.

TRBV6-4	.	.	TRBJ2-1	CASSRSFSSYNEQFF	TGTGCCAGCAGTAGATCTTTTAGCTCCTACAATGAGCAGTTCTTC
TRBV5-1	.	TRBD2	TRBJ2-1	CASSRGLAGGPLYNEQFF	TGCGCCAGCAGCCGAGGACTAGCGGGGGGGCCTCTCTACAATGAGCAGTTCTTC
TRBV30	.	.	TRBJ1-3	CAWSSPGGVGNTIYF	TGTGCCTGGAGTAGCCCCGGGGGTGTGGGAAACACCATATATTTT
TRBV18	.	TRBD1	TRBJ1-5	CASSPTTGDSNQPQHF	TGTGCCAGCTCACCAACGACAGGGGATAGCAATCAGCCCCAGCATTTT
TRBV2	few	TRBD2	TRBJ2-5	CASSGRGGALGETQYF	TGTGCCAGCAGTGGCCGCGGGGGGGCCTTAGGAGAGACCCAGTACTTC
TRBV10-2	.	.	TRBJ1-4	CASSEWFRVEEKLFF	TGCGCCAGCAGTGAGTGGTTTCGGGTTGAGGAAAAACTGTTTTTT
TRBV11-2	once	TRBD1	TRBJ1-2	CASSLTGGTNGYTF	TGTGCCAGCAGCCTGACAGGGGGTACGAATGGCTACACCTTC
TRBV7-2	.	.	TRBJ1-3	CASRRQPNSGNTIYF	TGTGCCAGCAGACGACAGCCTAACTCTGGAAACACCATATATTTT
TRBV27	.	TRBD1	TRBJ1-5	CASGPGQGNWAQHF	TGTGCCAGCGGCCCGGGACAGGGAAATTGGGCCCAGCATTTT
TRBV2	.	TRBD2	TRBJ2-1	CATMAGGVNEQFF	TGTGCCACTATGGCGGGGGGAGTAAATGAGCAGTTCTTC
TRBV5-8	.	.	TRBJ1-5	CAGGQGRQPQHF	TGTGCCGGGGGCCAGGGACGACAGCCCCAGCATTTT
TRBV18	once	.	TRBJ2-7	CASSRQGTYEQYF	TGTGCCAGCTCACGGCAGGGGACCTACGAGCAGTACTTC
TRBV18	.	.	TRBJ2-6	CASSPESSGANVLTF	TGTGCCAGCTCACCAGAGAGTTCAGGGGCCAACGTCCTGACTTTC
TRBV9	few	.	TRBJ1-1	CASSGASGDTEAFF	TGTGCCAGCAGTGGAGCGTCCGGGGACACTGAAGCTTTCTTT
TRBV19	few	.	TRBJ1-2	CASKRLTGNYGYTF	TGTGCCAGTAAACGTCTTACGGGGAACTATGGCTACACCTTC
TRBV6-6	.	.	TRBJ2-5	CASSYGGPPATQYF	TGTGCCAGCAGTTACGGGGGCCCACCGGCGACCCAGTACTTC
TRBV9	.	TRBD2	TRBJ2-7	CASSVAGDYYEQYF	TGTGCCAGCAGCGTAGCCGGGGACTACTACGAGCAGTACTTC
TRBV7-6	.	.	TRBJ1-2	CASSLGGTWHYGYTF	TGTGCCAGCAGCTTAGGGGGGACTTGGCACTATGGCTACACCTTC
TRBV2	once	TRBD2	TRBJ2-1	CASRMGLAKEHEQFF	TGTGCCAGCAGGATGGGACTAGCGAAAGAGCATGAGCAGTTCTTC
TRBV5-1	.	TRBD1	TRBJ1-2	CASSSRTGANYGYTF	TGCGCCAGCAGCTCCAGGACAGGGGCTAACTATGGCTACACCTTC
TRBV3-1/TRBV3-2	.	.	TRBJ1-6	CASSQGSGLHGSPLHF	TGTGCCAGCAGCCAAGGATCTGGACTTCATGGTTCACCCCTCCACTTT
TRBV19	once	.	TRBJ1-2	CASRTPHRAFNYGYTF	TGTGCCAGTAGGACTCCCCACAGGGCTTTTAACTATGGCTACACCTTC
TRBV7-2	.	.	TRBJ1-2	CASSYRDKLYGYTF	TGTGCCAGCAGCTACCGGGACAAGTTATATGGCTACACCTTC
TRBV15	.	TRBD1	TRBJ1-3	CATSRDRAGNTIYF	TGTGCCACCAGCAGGGACAGGGCTGGAAACACCATATATTTT
TRBV5-5	.	.	TRBJ1-1	CASSLRQENTEAFF	TGTGCCAGCAGCTTGAGACAGGAGAACACTGAAGCTTTCTTT
TRBV4-3	.	.	TRBJ1-3	CASSQDRGSGNTIYF	TGCGCCAGCAGCCAAGATCGGGGCTCTGGAAACACCATATATTTT
TRBV4-1	.	TRBD1	TRBJ1-1	CASTWTGGSEAFF	TGCGCCAGCACCTGGACAGGGGGCTCTGAAGCTTTCTTT
TRBV5-5	.	TRBD1	TRBJ1-2	CASSREGQGYGYTF	TGTGCCAGCAGCCGAGAAGGACAGGGCTATGGCTACACCTTC
TRBV5-4	few	TRBD1	TRBJ2-6	CASSIQGRGANVLTF	TGTGCCAGCAGCATACAGGGGAGAGGGGCCAACGTCCTGACTTTC
TRBV23-1	.	.	TRBJ2-7	CASQRPYEQYF	TGCGCCAGCCAGCGTCCCTACGAGCAGTACTTC
TRBV7-9	few	.	TRBJ1-1	CASSPTGRTTEAFF	TGTGCCAGCAGCCCCACTGGCCGGACAACTGAAGCTTTCTTT
TRBV3-1/TRBV3-2	.	TRBD1	TRBJ1-2	CASSRGQGPNGYTF	TGTGCCAGCAGCCGAGGACAGGGACCTAATGGCTACACCTTC
TRBV19	.	.	TRBJ1-1	CASRRTDYTEAFF	TGTGCCAGTAGGAGGACAGACTACACTGAAGCTTTCTTT
TRBV12-5	.	.	TRBJ1-4	CASGLLLSPQGRDEKLFF	TGTGCTAGTGGTTTACTCCTCAGCCCTCAGGGGAGGGATGAAAAACTGTTTTTT
TRBV5-1	.	TRBD1	TRBJ2-3	CASSLGTGDADTQYF	TGCGCCAGCAGCTTGGGGACAGGGGATGCAGATACGCAGTATTTT
TRBV5-6	.	.	TRBJ1-1	CASSSTMDTEAFF	TGTGCCAGCAGCTCGACAATGGACACTGAAGCTTTCTTT
TRBV5-1	.	.	TRBJ2-2	CASSLDTPNTGELFF	TGCGCCAGCAGCTTAGATACTCCGAACACCGGGGAGCTGTTTTTT
TRBV5-1	.	TRBD2	TRBJ2-3	CASSSSGTSGPPYGTDTQYF	TGCGCCAGCAGCTCCTCCGGGACTAGCGGGCCTCCCTACGGCACAGATACGCAGTATTTT
TRBV11-3	.	TRBD1	TRBJ2-2	CASSSDRDRVGELFF	TGTGCCAGCAGCTCTGACAGGGACAGAGTCGGGGAGCTGTTTTTT
TRBV11-1	.	.	TRBJ1-1	CASSFWEGGLTEAFF	TGTGCCAGCAGCTTTTGGGAGGGGGGCTTGACTGAAGCTTTCTTT
TRBV11-2	once	.	TRBJ1-3	CASSSYLYGNTIYF	TGTGCCAGCAGCTCTTACTTGTATGGAAACACCATATATTTT
TRBV6-5	.	.	TRBJ1-6	CASSPRGGYNSPLHF	TGTGCCAGCAGTCCCAGGGGCGGATATAATTCACCCCTCCACTTT